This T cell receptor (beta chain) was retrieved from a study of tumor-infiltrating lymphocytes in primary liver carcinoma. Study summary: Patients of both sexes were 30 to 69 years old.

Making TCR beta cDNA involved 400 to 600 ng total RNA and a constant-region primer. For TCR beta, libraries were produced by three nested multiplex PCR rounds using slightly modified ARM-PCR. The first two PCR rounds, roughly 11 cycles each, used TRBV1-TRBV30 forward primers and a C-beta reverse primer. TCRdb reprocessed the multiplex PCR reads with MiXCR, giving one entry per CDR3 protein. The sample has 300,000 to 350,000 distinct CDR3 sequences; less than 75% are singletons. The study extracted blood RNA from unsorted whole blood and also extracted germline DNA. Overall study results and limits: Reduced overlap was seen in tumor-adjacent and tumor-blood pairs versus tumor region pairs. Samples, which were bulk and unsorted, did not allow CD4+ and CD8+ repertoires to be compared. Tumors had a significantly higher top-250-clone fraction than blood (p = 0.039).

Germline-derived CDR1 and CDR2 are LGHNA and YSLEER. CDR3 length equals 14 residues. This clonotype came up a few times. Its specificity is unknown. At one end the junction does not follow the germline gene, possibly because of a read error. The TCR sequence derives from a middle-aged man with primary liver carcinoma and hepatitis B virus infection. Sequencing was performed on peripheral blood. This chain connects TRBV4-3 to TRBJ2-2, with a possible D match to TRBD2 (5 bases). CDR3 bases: TGCGCCAGCAGCCAGACTCGAGCACTCGGGGAGCTGCTTTTT. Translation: CASSQTRALGELLF.